This T cell receptor beta chain was sequenced during a study of blood T cell repertoires in COVID-19. About the research overall: COVID-19 samples collected from the United States, Italy and Spain covered acute and convalescent phases. Sample material is recorded as cDNA or gDNA derived from T cells, B-cell-depleted T cells, or PBMCs.

Original analysis: Amplification of reference gene primers provided the estimated nucleated cell counts. The protocol was immunoSEQ multiplex PCR, while the TCRdb copy is restricted to in-frame clones and leaves out a portion. V and J calls plus clone size are reproduced from that table; the DNA served to infer D and trimming. The data show around 250,000 clones, over 65% seen once. CDR1 is MNHNY, CDR2 SVGAGI, per germline (reference sequence). CDR3 length equals 12 residues. V gave up 6 bases and J gave up 4 bases, with 10 bases separating them. Material: peripheral blood. The origin of this receptor is a man aged 55 to 70 who had recovered from COVID-19. J is TRBJ2-7 and V is TRBV6-6; tentatively, D is TRBD2 (6 bases). The CDR3 loop reads CASRSAGYEQYF. Written as DNA, the CDR3 is TGTGCCAGCAGGTCCGCGGGGTACGAGCAGTACTTC.